This is a list of T cell receptor beta chains from one sample in a study of persistence of HIV-infected CD4 T cells. TCRdb's table, derived via immunoSEQ multiplex PCR, lists solely in-frame clones and lacks some. The profile shows approximately 40,000 clones, approximately 78% of them singletons. No antigen has been identified for these receptors. The sequences come from CD4+ T cells sorted from PBMCs after 18-hour stimulation, collected from a patient who received antiretroviral therapy. These receptors all come from an adult man with HIV who was CMV-seropositive. The CDR3 runs from the conserved cysteine through the conserved F or W. D genes are given only for firm matches. Not all rows give a size; the values are once, few, many and, for expanded clones, a class.

clone_size j_call d_call v_call cdr3_aa
- TRBJ1-4 - TRBV7-2 CASSLSLQFELFF
- TRBJ1-1 - TRBV6-5 CASRRTVMNTEAFF
- TRBJ2-3 - TRBV7-9 CASSLVLGSLYTDTQYF
- TRBJ2-1 TRBD1 TRBV6-5 CASSAGQGAGNEQFF
- TRBJ2-3 TRBD2 TRBV19 CASSHRVAGALDTQYF
- TRBJ1-2 - TRBV29-1 CSVNYMGGYTF
- TRBJ2-3 TRBD2 TRBV13 CASSLASLAGRTDTQYF
once TRBJ1-2 - TRBV2 CARAPKGSYGYTF
- TRBJ1-4 - TRBV4-1 CASSQDRGNWDEKLFF
- TRBJ1-6 - TRBV5-1 CASSFTSDRNSPLHF
- TRBJ2-6 - TRBV9 CASSQSRDGQRGANVLTF